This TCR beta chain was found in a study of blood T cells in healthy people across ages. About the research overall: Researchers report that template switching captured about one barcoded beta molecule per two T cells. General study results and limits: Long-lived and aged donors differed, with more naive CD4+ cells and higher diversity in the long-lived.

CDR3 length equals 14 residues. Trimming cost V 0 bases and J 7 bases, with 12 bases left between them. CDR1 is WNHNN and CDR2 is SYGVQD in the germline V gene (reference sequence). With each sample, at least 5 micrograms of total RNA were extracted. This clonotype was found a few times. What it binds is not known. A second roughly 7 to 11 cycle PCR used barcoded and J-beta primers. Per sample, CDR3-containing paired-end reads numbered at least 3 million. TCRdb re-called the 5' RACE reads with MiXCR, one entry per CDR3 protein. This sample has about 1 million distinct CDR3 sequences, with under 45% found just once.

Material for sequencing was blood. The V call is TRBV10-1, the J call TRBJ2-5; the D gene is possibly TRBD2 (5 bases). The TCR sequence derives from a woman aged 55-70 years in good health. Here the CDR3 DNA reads TGCGCCAGCAGTGAGTCCGGGAAAAGAGGGACCCAGTACTTC. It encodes CASSESGKRGTQYF.